Below, 13 T cell receptor beta chains from the same sample are listed, as sequenced in a study of graft-versus-host responses after intestinal transplantation. Sequencing used immunoSEQ multiplex PCR; TCRdb keeps in-frame clones, though not all of them. The profile covers over 20,000 clones, with roughly 43% appearing a single time and 0.66% taken by the ten largest. The sample in question was alloreactive CD4+ T cells from a mixed lymphocyte reaction culture, obtained before intestinal transplant. The subset was: CFSE-low proliferating T cells sorted from approximately 6-day pre-transplant mixed lymphocyte reaction (GvH or HvG direction). Receptors were obtained from a human patient who received an intestinal transplant.

The V gene is TRBV18, the J gene TRBJ1-1; a possible D gene is TRBD1 (6 bases). V dropped 2 bases and J dropped 1 base, with 11 bases sitting between them. The CDR3 is made up of 15 amino acids. Germline V gene sequence: CDR1 KGHSH, CDR2 LQKENI. Here the CDR3 reads CASSPIGRGNTEAFF. In DNA form, the CDR3 reads TGTGCCAGCTCACCAATCGGCAGGGGGAACACTGAAGCTTTCTTT. Complete variable domain (other parts from reference TRBV18 and TRBJ1-1): NAGVMQNPRHLVRRRGQEARLRCSPMKGHSHVYWYRQLPEEGLKFMVYLQKENIIDESGMPKERFSAEFPKEGPSILRIQQVVRGDSAAYFCASSPIGRGNTEAFFGQGTRLTVV.

This clone was observed a handful of times. Here the CDR3 reads CASSSTGIETQYF. CDR3 sequence (DNA): TGTGCCAGCAGCTCCACAGGGATAGAGACCCAGTACTTC. The chain uses TRBV9 and TRBJ2-5; D perhaps matches TRBD1 (6 bases). The germline V gene encodes CDR1 SGDLS and CDR2 YYNGEE. The CDR3 extends over 13 amino acids. V lost 4 bases and J lost 4, with 11 bases in between.

The chain couples TRBV5-4 to TRBJ1-1; 7 bases fit TRBD1. V trimming: 0 bases; J trimming: 0 bases; junction bases outside the gene matches: 2. This CDR3 spans 15 amino acids. Looked up from germline, CDR1 is SGHNT and CDR2 is YYREEE (reference sequence). The CDR3 nucleotides are TGTGCCAGCAGCTTGGTAGGGGGCATGAACACTGAAGCTTTCTTT. This translates into CASSLVGGMNTEAFF. The full variable domain, completed using reference TRBV5-4 and TRBJ1-1, is ETGVTQSPTHLIKTRGQQVTLRCSSQSGHNTVSWYQQALGQGPQFIFQYYREEENGRGNFPPRFSGLQFPNYSSELNVNALELDDSALYLCASSLVGGMNTEAFFGQGTRLTVV.

In this sample, this clone turned up once. This chain connects TRBV30 to TRBJ2-7, with TRBD2 identical over 7 bases. This CDR3 has 12 amino acids. V was clipped by 1 base and J by 5 bases; unmatched bases: 2. Germline CDR1 and CDR2: GTSNPN and SVGIG (reference sequence). CDR3 sequence (DNA): TGTGCCTGGAGTGGGGGAGGGCACGAGCAGTACTTC. This sequence encodes CAWSGGGHEQYF.

The table lists this clone with a few counts. The V call is TRBV6-4, the J call TRBJ2-1; unclear D gene. Between the trimmed V and J ends, which lost 1 base and 9 bases, there was a span of 10 bases. The CDR3 extends over 13 amino acids. CDR1 and CDR2 from the germline V gene are MRHNA and SNTAGT. CDR3 in amino acids: CASSDYSLGEQFF. Written as DNA, the CDR3 is TGTGCCAGCAGTGACTACAGTCTGGGTGAGCAGTTCTTC.

V usage is TRBV4-1 and J usage is TRBJ2-2, with D possibly matching TRBD2 (7 bases). The CDR3 is made up of 16 amino acids. V lost 0 bases to trimming and J lost 3 bases, with 11 bases between them. Germline V lookup: CDR1 MGHRA, CDR2 YSYEKL. CDR3 region: CASSQDGGAYTGELFF. CDR3 nucleotides: TGCGCCAGCAGCCAAGATGGGGGGGCCTACACCGGGGAGCTGTTTTTT.

This clone was observed a few times. V usage is TRBV2 and J usage is TRBJ1-5, with D possibly TRBD1 on 5 matching bases. This CDR3 has 14 amino acids. Germline CDR1 reads SNHLY; CDR2 reads FYNNEI. Deletions cut 1 base from V and 5 bases from J, with 9 bases between. The CDR3 DNA follows: TGTGCCAGCAGTGAAGTTTTAGGGGATCAGCCCCAGCATTTT. Translating gives CASSEVLGDQPQHF.

This clone has just a few counts. The V gene is TRBV5-4, the J gene TRBJ1-2, with 10 nucleotides matching TRBD1. Trimming at V came to 4 bases and at J to 8 bases, leaving 8 bases not matched to a gene. CDR1 and CDR2 from the germline V gene are SGHNT and YYREEE (reference sequence). The CDR3 sequence is 14 residues long. The CDR3 loop is CASSRTGGTGGYTF. As DNA, the CDR3 is TGTGCCAGCAGCCGGACAGGGGGTACGGGCGGCTACACCTTC. The whole variable domain, remainder taken from reference TRBV5-4 and TRBJ1-2, is ETGVTQSPTHLIKTRGQQVTLRCSSQSGHNTVSWYQQALGQGPQFIFQYYREEENGRGNFPPRFSGLQFPNYSSELNVNALELDDSALYLCASSRTGGTGGYTFGSGTRLTVV.

The rearrangement links TRBV2 to TRBJ2-7, with TRBD2 matching 11 bases. The CDR3 runs 16 residues. Germline V lookup: CDR1 SNHLY, CDR2 FYNNEI. Trimming removed 5 bases from V and 0 bases from J; junction bases left unmatched: 6. The CDR3 nucleotides read TGTGCCAGCAGTTTTCTAGCGGGAGGTAGCTCCTACGAGCAGTACTTC. Translated: CASSFLAGGSSYEQYF.

The chain carries TRBV5-1 and TRBJ1-1; 7 bases map to TRBD1. The CDR3 is 18 amino acids. Germline V CDR1 and CDR2: SGHRS, YFSETQ. The V gene end was trimmed by 0 bases and the J gene end by 4 bases; junction bases not matched to a gene: 15. The CDR3 DNA sequence: TGCGCCAGCAGCTTGGCCACAGGTGAAGGGGGCCGGGTCACTGAAGCTTTCTTT. The encoded protein is CASSLATGEGGRVTEAFF.

The chain combines TRBV4-3 with TRBJ1-2; D is ambiguous. V gave up 1 base and J gave up 2 bases, with 11 bases separating them. The germline gives CDR1 LGHNA, CDR2 YSLEER. CDR3 length: 15 residues. DNA of the CDR3: TGCGCCAGCAGCCAAGTATTTGTACAGAACTATGGCTACACCTTC. Protein: CASSQVFVQNYGYTF.

This clone was observed a few times. The chain is built from TRBV11-2 and TRBJ2-5; D uncertain. The V end lost 6 bases, the J end lost 0 bases, and 14 bases lay between the germline ends. The CDR3 is 15 residues long. Germline CDR1 is SGHAT and CDR2 is FQNNGV. Here the CDR3 DNA reads TGTGCCAGCAGTTCCCAACGGTCGTACCAAGAGACCCAGTACTTC. It translates to CASSSQRSYQETQYF. Full variable domain (rest looked up from reference TRBV11-2 and TRBJ2-5): EAGVAQSPRYKIIEKRQSVAFWCNPISGHATLYWYQQILGQGPKLLIQFQNNGVVDDSQLPKDRFSAERLKGVDSTLKIQPAKLEDSAVYLCASSSQRSYQETQYFGPGTRLLVL.

In its sample, this clone ranks as medium-sized. The CDR3 region has the DNA TGTGCCAGCAGCCTACTCGGTCCCCCTTACCCCTATGGCTACACCTTC. It is translated as CASSLLGPPYPYGYTF. The chain has TRBV7-2 and TRBJ1-2; D gene uncertain. Trimming removed 5 bases at V and 4 bases at J, with 20 bases between. Looked up from germline, CDR1 is SGHTA and CDR2 is FQGNSA. The CDR3 runs 16 residues.